These T cell receptor beta chains were read from a single sample in a study of long-term antiretroviral therapy in people with HIV. Libraries were prepared by immunoSEQ multiplex PCR; TCRdb keeps only in-frame clonotypes and omits some of them. The sample gives fewer than 35,000 clones, almost 85% of which show up once; almost 4.5% is in the top ten. Sequencing was performed on unsorted PBMCs, taken about 3.5 years after starting antiretroviral therapy. The receptors were sampled from a man younger than 35 with HIV. Both conserved end residues are part of each CDR3. A D gene is named only where the DNA matches it firmly. The size entry is marked missing in some rows and otherwise reads once, few, many or a size class.

j_gene,v_gene,d_gene,abundance,CDR3nt,CDR3aa
TRBJ2-1,TRBV27,TRBD2,-,TGTGCCAGCAGTTTAGCGGGAGCGGCGAATGAGCAGTTCTTC,CASSLAGAANEQFF
TRBJ1-1,TRBV18,TRBD1,-,TGTGCCAGCTCACCGCCTCAGGGGGACACTGAAGCTTTCTTT,CASSPPQGDTEAFF
TRBJ1-2,TRBV5-1,-,-,TGCGCCAGTTCGACCCGCGGGGACTATGGCTACACCTTC,CASSTRGDYGYTF
TRBJ2-7,TRBV5-4,-,once,TGTGCCAGCAGATCGGGACGGTCAAGCGCTTACGAGCAGTACTTC,CASRSGRSSAYEQYF
TRBJ2-7,TRBV27,TRBD1,-,TGTGCCAGCAGTCACAGGGGTCGCGGCGAGCAGTACTTC,CASSHRGRGEQYF
TRBJ2-7,TRBV18,TRBD1,-,TGTGCCAGCTCACCAGAAGGGACAGGGAGCAAGCAGTACTTC,CASSPEGTGSKQYF
TRBJ1-2,TRBV6-5,-,-,TGTGCCAGCAGTTACCGGCAGCTGTCCGGCTACACCTTC,CASSYRQLSGYTF
TRBJ2-1,TRBV19,-,-,TGTGCCAGCCAACAGCTTTCTCCCTACAATGAGCAGTTCTTC,CASQQLSPYNEQFF
TRBJ1-2,TRBV5-1,-,-,TGCGCCAGCAGCTTGGCCAAAGGGGATGGCTACACCTTC,CASSLAKGDGYTF
TRBJ1-1,TRBV19,-,-,TGTGCCAGTAGCGTTGAGGGTAACGGGAACACTGAAGCTTTCTTT,CASSVEGNGNTEAFF
TRBJ2-1,TRBV5-6,TRBD2,-,TGTGCCAGCAGCCCACCGAGCGGGGGACCTCGTGGATACAATGAGCAGTTCTTC,CASSPPSGGPRGYNEQFF
TRBJ2-3,TRBV7-9,-,-,TGTGCCAGCAGCACGGGGACTGTCCTGCCAGATACGCAGTATTTT,CASSTGTVLPDTQYF
TRBJ2-1,TRBV15,-,-,TGTGCCACCAGCATAGAAACAGCCGTCGGGCGCAACAATGAGCAGTTCTTC,CATSIETAVGRNNEQFF
TRBJ2-1,TRBV7-3,-,-,TGTGCCAGCAGCTTAACCCAGAACAATGAGCAGTTCTTC,CASSLTQNNEQFF
TRBJ1-2,TRBV5-4,-,-,TGTGCCAGCAGCTTAGAACAGAGGGACTATGGCTACACCTTC,CASSLEQRDYGYTF
TRBJ1-1,TRBV19,-,-,TGTGCCAGTATTCCTATTGACGGATGGGGGACTGAAGCTTTCTTT,CASIPIDGWGTEAFF
TRBJ2-7,TRBV5-1,TRBD2,-,TGCGCCAGCAGCCCAACGGGGGGGTCCTACGAGCAGTACTTC,CASSPTGGSYEQYF
TRBJ1-3,TRBV5-1,-,-,TGCGCCAGCAGCTTGGGCTCGAGCTCTGGAAACACCATATATTTT,CASSLGSSSGNTIYF
TRBJ2-1,TRBV18,-,-,TGTGCCAGCTCACCAGTCGCAGGGACCTACAATGAGCAGTTCTTC,CASSPVAGTYNEQFF
TRBJ2-1,TRBV10-2,TRBD2,few,TGCGCCAGCAGTCCCGGACTAGCGGGAGGCGATGAGCAGTTCTTC,CASSPGLAGGDEQFF
TRBJ2-7,TRBV7-2,-,-,TGTGCCAGCAGCTTAGGGACCGTCTCCTACGAGCAGTACTTC,CASSLGTVSYEQYF
TRBJ2-2,TRBV12-5,-,few,TGTGCTAGTGGCCTTAGTACCGGGGAGCTGTTTTTT,CASGLSTGELFF
TRBJ1-5,TRBV9,-,once,TGTGCCAGCAGCGAACGACAGGGCAATCAGCCCCAGCATTTT,CASSERQGNQPQHF
TRBJ2-1,TRBV6-1,-,-,TGTGCCAGCAGTTTTGACATCGACAATGAGCAGTTCTTC,CASSFDIDNEQFF
TRBJ1-1,TRBV5-4,-,-,TGTGCCAGCAGCCCCGACGGGAACACTGAAGCTTTCTTT,CASSPDGNTEAFF
TRBJ2-7,TRBV29-1,TRBD1,-,TGCAGCGTTGAAGATCAAAGGACAGGGGGACCATACGAGCAGTACTTC,CSVEDQRTGGPYEQYF
TRBJ2-7,TRBV5-4,-,-,TGTGCCAGCAGCCCGAGGAGGGAGGTCTACGAGCAGTACTTC,CASSPRREVYEQYF
TRBJ1-5,TRBV2,-,few,TGTGCCAGCAGTGAAAGACAGGCAGCCGAGCCCCAGCATTTT,CASSERQAAEPQHF
TRBJ2-2,TRBV9,TRBD1,-,TGTGCCAGCAGCCCGACAGGGAGCACCGGGGAGCTGTTTTTT,CASSPTGSTGELFF
TRBJ1-1,TRBV27,TRBD1,-,TGTGCCAGCAGCGACAGGGAAACGGGGTTTAGGAACACTGAAGCTTTCTTT,CASSDRETGFRNTEAFF
TRBJ1-2,TRBV25-1,-,once,TGTGCCAGCAGTGTGGGAGTCTCGGGCTACACCTTC,CASSVGVSGYTF
TRBJ1-5,TRBV4-2,-,-,TGTGCCAGCAGCCAAGGTACGGACAGTAGCAATCAGCCCCAGCATTTT,CASSQGTDSSNQPQHF
TRBJ2-2,TRBV7-8,TRBD1,-,TGTGCCAGCAGCTTAGTAAACAGGGGAACCGGGGAGCTGTTTTTT,CASSLVNRGTGELFF
TRBJ2-7,TRBV11-2,TRBD2,once,TGTGCCAGCAGCCCGCGGACTAGCGGGGGGGCTGACGAGCAGTACTTC,CASSPRTSGGADEQYF
TRBJ1-2,TRBV27,-,-,TGTGCCAGCAGTTTAGGGGCGGGCTATGGCTACACCTTC,CASSLGAGYGYTF
TRBJ2-1,TRBV7-3,TRBD2,-,TGTGCCAGCAGCCGCCGGACTAGCGGGACGATTGAGCAGTTCTTC,CASSRRTSGTIEQFF
TRBJ2-3,TRBV28,-,-,TGTGCCAGCAGTGACCGTCGGGCAGTAGATACGCAGTATTTT,CASSDRRAVDTQYF
TRBJ2-1,TRBV4-3,-,-,TGCGCCAGCAGCCAAGATAGCGTTAGGCTCCCTGGAAATGAGCAGTTCTTC,CASSQDSVRLPGNEQFF
TRBJ2-7,TRBV28,TRBD1,few,TGTGCCAGCAGTGGACAGGGGGCTTACGAGCAGTACTTC,CASSGQGAYEQYF
TRBJ1-1,TRBV5-1,-,-,TGCGCCAGCAGCTTGGCGGTGAACACTGAAGCTTTCTTT,CASSLAVNTEAFF
TRBJ1-1,TRBV5-4,TRBD1,once,TGTGCCAGCAGCCGGACAGGGATGGACACTGAAGCTTTCTTT,CASSRTGMDTEAFF
TRBJ2-3,TRBV9,TRBD2,-,TGTGCCAGCAGCGTAGATGGGACTAGCGGATTTGGTAGCACAGATACGCAGTATTTT,CASSVDGTSGFGSTDTQYF
TRBJ2-4,TRBV19,-,-,TGTGCCAGTAGTACCCCCTCGGGGGACGGGAAAAACATTCAGTACTTC,CASSTPSGDGKNIQYF
TRBJ2-1,TRBV9,-,-,TGTGCCAGCAGCGTAGAGGATCTAACGGCAGGTACTGGCAATGAGCAGTTCTTC,CASSVEDLTAGTGNEQFF
TRBJ2-1,TRBV9,-,-,TGTGCCAGCAGCAATAAAGACTACTCAAGGAAGCAGTTCTTC,CASSNKDYSRKQFF
TRBJ1-5,TRBV29-1,-,-,TGCAGCGTGGGGGACGTTGATCAGCCCCAGCATTTT,CSVGDVDQPQHF
TRBJ2-2,TRBV27,-,medium-sized,TGTGCCAGCAGTTTATCGATGTGGACCGGGGAGCTGTTTTTT,CASSLSMWTGELFF
TRBJ2-7,TRBV5-1,-,once,TGCGCCAGCGCCGGGGTACGGGAGCAGTACTTC,CASAGVREQYF
TRBJ1-3,TRBV19,-,-,TGTGCCAGTAGTATTGGAGGGGCTGGAAACACCATATATTTT,CASSIGGAGNTIYF
TRBJ2-1,TRBV25-1,TRBD2,-,TGTGCCAGCAGCTGGGGGGGGGTGACGATCAATGAGCAGTTCTTC,CASSWGGVTINEQFF
TRBJ1-2,TRBV6-5,TRBD1,-,TGTGCCAGCAGTCCCATGACAGGGGGCGGTGGCTACACCTTC,CASSPMTGGGGYTF
TRBJ1-1,TRBV18,TRBD1,-,TGTGCCAGCTCAACCGGGACAGGAGAGGAGGCTTTCTTT,CASSTGTGEEAFF